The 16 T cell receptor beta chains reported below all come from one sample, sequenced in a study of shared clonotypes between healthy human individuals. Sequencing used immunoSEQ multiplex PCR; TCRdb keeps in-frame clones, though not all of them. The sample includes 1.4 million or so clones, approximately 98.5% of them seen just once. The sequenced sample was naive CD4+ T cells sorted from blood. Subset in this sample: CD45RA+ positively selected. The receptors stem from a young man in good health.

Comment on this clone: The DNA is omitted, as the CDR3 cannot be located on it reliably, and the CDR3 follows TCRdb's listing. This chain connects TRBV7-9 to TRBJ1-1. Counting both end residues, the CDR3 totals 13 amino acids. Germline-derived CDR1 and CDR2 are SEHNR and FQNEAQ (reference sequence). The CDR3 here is CASSFGPGVAAFF.

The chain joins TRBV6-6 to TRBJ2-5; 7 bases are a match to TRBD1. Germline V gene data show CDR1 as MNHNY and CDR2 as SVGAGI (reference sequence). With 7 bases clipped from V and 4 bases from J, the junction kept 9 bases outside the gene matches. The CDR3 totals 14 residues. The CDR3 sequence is CASTKQGSGETQYF. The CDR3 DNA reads TGTGCCAGCACCAAACAGGGGTCTGGAGAGACCCAGTACTTC.

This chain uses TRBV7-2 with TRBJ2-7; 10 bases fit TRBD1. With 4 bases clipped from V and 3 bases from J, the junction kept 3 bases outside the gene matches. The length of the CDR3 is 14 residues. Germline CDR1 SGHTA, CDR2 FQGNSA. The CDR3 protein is CASSWGTGDYEQYF. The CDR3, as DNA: TGTGCCAGCAGCTGGGGGACAGGGGACTACGAGCAGTACTTC.

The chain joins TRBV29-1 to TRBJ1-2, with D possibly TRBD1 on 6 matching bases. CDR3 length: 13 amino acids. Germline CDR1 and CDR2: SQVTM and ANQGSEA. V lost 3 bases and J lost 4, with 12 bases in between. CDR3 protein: CSVDYGGSYGYTF. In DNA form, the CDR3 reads TGCAGCGTTGATTACGGGGGCAGCTATGGCTACACCTTC.

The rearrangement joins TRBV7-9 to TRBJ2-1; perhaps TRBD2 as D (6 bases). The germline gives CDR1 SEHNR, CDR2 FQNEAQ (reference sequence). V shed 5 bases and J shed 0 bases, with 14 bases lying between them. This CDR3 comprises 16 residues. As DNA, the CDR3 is TGTGCCAGCAGCCCGCCGGGACTTACCTCCTACAATGAGCAGTTCTTC. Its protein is CASSPPGLTSYNEQFF.

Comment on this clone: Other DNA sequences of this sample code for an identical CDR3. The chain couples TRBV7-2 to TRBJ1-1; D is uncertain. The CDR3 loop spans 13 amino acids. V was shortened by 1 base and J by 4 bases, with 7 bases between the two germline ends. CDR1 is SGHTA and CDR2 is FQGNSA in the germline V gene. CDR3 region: CASSLGGSTEAFF. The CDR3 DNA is TGTGCCAGCAGCTTAGGAGGTAGCACTGAAGCTTTCTTT. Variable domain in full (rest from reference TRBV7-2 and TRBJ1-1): GAGVSQSPSNKVTEKGKDVELRCDPISGHTALYWYRQSLGQGLEFLIYFQGNSAPDKSGLPSDRFSAERTGGSVSTLTIQRTQQEDSAVYLCASSLGGSTEAFFGQGTRLTVV.

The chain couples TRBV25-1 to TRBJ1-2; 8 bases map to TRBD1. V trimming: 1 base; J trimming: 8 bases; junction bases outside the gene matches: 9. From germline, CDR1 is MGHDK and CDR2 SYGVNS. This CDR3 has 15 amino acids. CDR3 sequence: CASSESPRRGQGYTF. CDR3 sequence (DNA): TGTGCCAGCAGTGAATCCCCCCGCAGGGGGCAAGGCTACACCTTC.

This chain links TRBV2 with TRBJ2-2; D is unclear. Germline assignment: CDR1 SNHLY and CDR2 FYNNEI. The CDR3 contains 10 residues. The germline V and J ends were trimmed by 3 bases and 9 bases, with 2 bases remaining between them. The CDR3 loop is CASSERELFF. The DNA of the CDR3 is TGTGCCAGCAGTGAGCGGGAGCTGTTTTTT.

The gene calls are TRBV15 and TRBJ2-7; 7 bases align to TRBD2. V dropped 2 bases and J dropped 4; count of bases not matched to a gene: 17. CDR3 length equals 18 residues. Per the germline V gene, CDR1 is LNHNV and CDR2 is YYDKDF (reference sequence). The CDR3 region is CATSRKTPGRLAVYEQYF. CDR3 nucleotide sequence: TGTGCCACCAGCAGAAAAACCCCAGGGAGACTAGCAGTATACGAGCAGTACTTC. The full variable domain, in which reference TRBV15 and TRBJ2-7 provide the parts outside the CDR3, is DAMVIQNPRYQVTQFGKPVTLSCSQTLNHNVMYWYQQKSSQAPKLLFHYYDKDFNNEADTPDNFQSRRPNTSFCFLDIRSPGLGDTAMYLCATSRKTPGRLAVYEQYFGPGTRLTVT.

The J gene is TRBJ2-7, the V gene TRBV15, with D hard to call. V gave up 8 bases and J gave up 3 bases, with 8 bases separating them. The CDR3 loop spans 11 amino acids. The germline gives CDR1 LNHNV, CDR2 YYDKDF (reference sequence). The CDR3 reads CATSNFYEQYF. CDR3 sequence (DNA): TGTGCCACCTCCAACTTCTACGAGCAGTACTTC.

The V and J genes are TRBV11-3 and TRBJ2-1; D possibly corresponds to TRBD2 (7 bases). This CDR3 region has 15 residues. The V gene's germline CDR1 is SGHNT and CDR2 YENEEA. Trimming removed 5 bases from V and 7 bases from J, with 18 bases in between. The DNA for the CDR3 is TGTGCCAGCAGCCCTCGGGCGGGGGCGAGGAATGAGCAGTTCTTC. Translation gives CASSPRAGARNEQFF.

CDR3 region: CASLGSSGELFF. The CDR3 DNA follows: TGTGCCAGCTTAGGGTCGAGCGGGGAGCTGTTTTTT. The genes are TRBV28 and TRBJ2-2; D call uncertain. CDR3 size: 12 residues. Per germline, CDR1 MDHEN and CDR2 SYDVKM. The V and J ends lost 8 bases and 7 bases respectively, with 11 bases between them.

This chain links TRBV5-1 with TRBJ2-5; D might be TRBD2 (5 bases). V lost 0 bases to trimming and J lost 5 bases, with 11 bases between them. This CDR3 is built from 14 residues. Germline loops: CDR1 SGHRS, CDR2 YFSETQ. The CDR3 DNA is TGCGCCAGCAGCTTGGACCCCTCGGGGGAGACCCAGTACTTC. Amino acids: CASSLDPSGETQYF.

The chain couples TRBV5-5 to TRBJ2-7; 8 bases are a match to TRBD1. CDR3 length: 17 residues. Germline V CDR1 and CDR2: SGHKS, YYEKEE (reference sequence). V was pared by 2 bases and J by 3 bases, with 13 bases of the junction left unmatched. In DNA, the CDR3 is TGTGCCAGCAGCTTACAATATCAGGGGACAGGCTACTACGAGCAGTACTTC. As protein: CASSLQYQGTGYYEQYF. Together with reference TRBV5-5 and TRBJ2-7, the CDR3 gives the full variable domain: DAGVTQSPTHLIKTRGQQVTLRCSPISGHKSVSWYQQVLGQGPQFIFQYYEKEERGRGNFPDRFSARQFPNYSSELNVNALLLGDSALYLCASSLQYQGTGYYEQYFGPGTRLTVT.

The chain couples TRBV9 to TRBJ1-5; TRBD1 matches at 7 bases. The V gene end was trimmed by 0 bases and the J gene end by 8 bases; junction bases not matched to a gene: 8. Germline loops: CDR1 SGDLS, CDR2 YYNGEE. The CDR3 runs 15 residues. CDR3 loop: CASSVAGGREEPQHF. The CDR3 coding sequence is TGTGCCAGCAGCGTAGCAGGGGGAAGAGAAGAGCCCCAGCATTTT.

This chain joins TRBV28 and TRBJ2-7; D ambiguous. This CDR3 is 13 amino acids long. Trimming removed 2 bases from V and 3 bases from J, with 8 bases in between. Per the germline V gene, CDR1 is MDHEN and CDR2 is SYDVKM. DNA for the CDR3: TGTGCCAGCAGTTTAGTTGGCAGCTACGAGCAGTACTTC. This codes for CASSLVGSYEQYF.